Shown below are 12 T cell receptor beta chains from a single sample sequenced in a study of blood T cells in healthy people across ages. Primed by a sample-barcoded 5' primer and a J-beta primer mix, a second PCR proceeded for about 7 to 11 cycles. TCRdb called the 5' RACE reads again in MiXCR, with one record for every CDR3 protein. In the table there are approximately 800,000 distinct CDR3 sequences, roughly three fifths of which are singletons. Sequenced input: blood. The receptors come from a middle-aged man in good health.

This chain links TRBV21-1 with TRBJ1-2; the tabulated D call, TRBD1, remains unverified against the DNA. TRBV21-1 is annotated as a pseudogene. The CDR3 loop spans 18 amino acids. The CDR3 protein is CASSKAPGQGPINYGYTF. Here the CDR3 DNA reads TGTGCCAGCAGCAAAGCCCCGGGACAGGGGCCTATTAACTATGGCTACACCTTC.

This clonotype was seen more than once but under ten times. The CDR3 DNA reads as TGTGCCAGCAGCGTGGACAGGAGGACGTACGAGCAGTACTTC. Its translation: CASSVDRRTYEQYF. This sequence joins TRBV5-6 and TRBJ2-4; the match to TRBD1 covers 7 bases. The DNA end favors TRBJ2-7, so the J call may be wrong. Germline V lookup: CDR1 SGHDT, CDR2 YYEEEE. The CDR3 is 14 amino acids.

The rearrangement uses TRBV7-3 and TRBJ2-1; D may be TRBD1 or TRBD2 (6 bases each). The germline V gene encodes CDR1 SGHTA and CDR2 FQGTGA. The CDR3 consists of 16 residues. V shed 4 bases and J shed 7 bases, with 20 bases lying between them. The DNA for the CDR3 is TGTGCCAGCAGCTACCTGGGGGGACAAGGGGGGAATGAGCAGTTCTTC. It is translated as CASSYLGGQGGNEQFF.

This clonotype was seen a few times. This rearrangement joins TRBV2 to TRBJ2-4; no clear D gene. This CDR3 region has 14 residues. Germline assignment: CDR1 SNHLY and CDR2 FYNNEI. Trimming removed 8 bases at V and 0 bases at J, with 11 bases between. The CDR3 is CASGPILAKNIQYF. The CDR3 nucleotides read TGTGCCAGCGGCCCAATACTAGCCAAAAACATTCAGTACTTC.

The count of this clonotype is one. The rearrangement uses TRBV5-6 and TRBJ2-1; 9 bases agree with TRBD1. The V gene end was trimmed by 0 bases and the J gene end by 13 bases; junction bases not matched to a gene: 11. Looked up from germline, CDR1 is SGHDT and CDR2 is YYEEEE. The length of the CDR3 is 15 residues. DNA for the CDR3: TGTGCCAGCAGCTTGGCAGGTACAGGGGGCAAGACCCAGTTCTTC. As protein: CASSLAGTGGKTQFF.

This clonotype was seen many times. The J gene is TRBJ2-5, the V gene TRBV9, with a tentative D call TRBD1 (5 bases). V lost 4 bases to trimming and J lost 4 bases, with 5 bases between them. CDR3 length: 11 amino acids. CDR1 is SGDLS, CDR2 YYNGEE, per germline. This CDR3 is CASSRGETQYF. The CDR3 nucleotides are TGTGCCAGCAGCAGGGGAGAGACCCAGTACTTC. The whole variable domain, filled in from reference TRBV9 and TRBJ2-5, reads DSGVTQTPKHLITATGQRVTLRCSPRSGDLSVYWYQQSLDQGLQFLIQYYNGEERAKGNILERFSAQQFPDLHSELNLSSLELGDSALYFCASSRGETQYFGPGTRLLVL.

Written as DNA, the CDR3 is TGTGCCAGCAGTTACGGCCGGGGGTACAATGAGCAGTTCTTC. Translation gives CASSYGRGYNEQFF. V is TRBV6-5 and J is TRBJ2-1, with a tentative D call TRBD2 (6 bases). CDR1 and CDR2 (germline): MNHEY, SVGAGI. V was shortened by 2 bases and J by 4 bases, with 9 bases between the two germline ends. The CDR3 totals 14 residues.

The chain couples TRBV10-3 to TRBJ2-1, with 9 bases matching TRBD1. Germline V gene sequence: CDR1 ENHRY, CDR2 SYGVKD. The junction had 8 bases not matched to a gene; V was cut back by 7 bases and J by 4 bases. The CDR3 is 15 residues long. CDR3 region: CAINERQGEYNEQFF. The DNA of the CDR3 is TGTGCCATCAATGAAAGACAGGGGGAGTACAATGAGCAGTTCTTC.

This clonotype was seen only a few times. J is TRBJ1-5 and V is TRBV6-1; tentatively, D is TRBD1 (6 bases). CDR3 length: 15 residues. Trimming took 6 bases from V and 4 from J, leaving 16 bases between them. Germline CDR1 is MNHNS and CDR2 is SASEGT. The CDR3 reads CASSATGRGNQPQHF. Here the CDR3 DNA reads TGTGCCAGCAGCGCCACAGGGCGCGGAAATCAGCCCCAGCATTTT.

This clonotype was counted at least ten times. The gene calls are TRBV6-5 and TRBJ2-3, with TRBD2 matching 11 bases. This CDR3 is built from 18 residues. Trimming removed 0 bases from V and 4 bases from J; junction bases left unmatched: 9. From germline, CDR1 is MNHEY and CDR2 SVGAGI. CDR3 residues: CASSYSLAGGTFPDTQYF. The CDR3 DNA reads as TGTGCCAGCAGTTACTCCCTAGCGGGGGGTACCTTCCCAGATACGCAGTATTTT.

This clonotype was seen a few times. This chain links TRBV2 with TRBJ1-6; 7 bases align to TRBD1. This CDR3 spans 16 amino acids. CDR1 is SNHLY and CDR2 is FYNNEI in the germline V gene. Trimming took 0 bases from V and 9 from J; bases not matched to a gene: 8. The CDR3 bases are TGTGCCAGCAGTGAAGCGGCAGGGGGGCCTCGTTCACCCCTCCACTTT. It translates to CASSEAAGGPRSPLHF. Complete variable domain (other parts from reference TRBV2 and TRBJ1-6): EPEVTQTPSHQVTQMGQEVILRCVPISNHLYFYWYRQILGQKVEFLVSFYNNEISEKSEIFDDQFSVERPDGSNFTLKIRSTKLEDSAMYFCASSEAAGGPRSPLHFGNGTRLTVT.

The J gene is TRBJ2-6, the V gene TRBV10-2, with unresolved D. The CDR3 has 14 residues. Trimming left V 2 bases short and J 2 bases short, with 4 bases between. CDR1 and CDR2 (germline): WSHSY, SAAADI. The DNA of the CDR3 is TGCGCCAGCAGTGAGGTAGCTGGGGCCAACGTCCTGACTTTC. Amino acid sequence: CASSEVAGANVLTF.